This T cell receptor (beta chain) was documented in a study of identifying expanded T cells in peripheral blood. Produced via immunoSEQ multiplex PCR; TCRdb's table is partial and in-frame only. Of tens of thousands of clones in the sample, around 90% were seen once. This clone has more than one count but fewer than ten. Its antigen is not identified. The CDR3 consists of 12 residues. V shed 1 base and J shed 5 bases, with 3 bases lying between them. Germline CDR1 reads MNHNS; CDR2 reads SASEGT. During the collection period, no donor immune events like infections were recorded. Regarding the study as a whole: About 1.2 clones differed between technical replicates, versus approximately 17 and 20 over time. Clone count variance between roughly 2-week samples rose with total template count.

The specimen was blood. The source of this sequence is a person between 18 and 75 years old in good health. The J gene is TRBJ1-5, the V gene TRBV6-1; D remains unclear. CDR3 region: CASSEGDQPQHF. The CDR3 DNA reads as TGTGCCAGCAGTGAAGGGGATCAGCCCCAGCATTTT.